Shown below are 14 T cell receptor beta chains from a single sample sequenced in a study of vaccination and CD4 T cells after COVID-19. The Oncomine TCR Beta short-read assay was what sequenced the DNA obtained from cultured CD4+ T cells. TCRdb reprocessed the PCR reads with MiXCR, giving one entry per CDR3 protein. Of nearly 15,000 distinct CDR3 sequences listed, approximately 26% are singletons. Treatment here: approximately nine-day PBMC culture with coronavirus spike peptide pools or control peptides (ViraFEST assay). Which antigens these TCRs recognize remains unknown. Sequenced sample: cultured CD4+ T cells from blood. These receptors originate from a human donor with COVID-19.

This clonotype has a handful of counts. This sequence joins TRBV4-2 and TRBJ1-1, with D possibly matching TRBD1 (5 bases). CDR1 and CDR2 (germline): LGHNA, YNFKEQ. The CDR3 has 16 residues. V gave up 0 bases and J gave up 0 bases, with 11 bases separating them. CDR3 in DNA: TGTGCCAGCAGCCAAGATATGGCCAGGGTGAACACTGAAGCTTTCTTT. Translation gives CASSQDMARVNTEAFF.

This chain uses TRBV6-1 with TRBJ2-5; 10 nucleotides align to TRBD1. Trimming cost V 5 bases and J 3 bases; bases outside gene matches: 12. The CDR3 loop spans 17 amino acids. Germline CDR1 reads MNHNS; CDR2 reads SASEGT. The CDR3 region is CASSRLSGTGVEETQYF. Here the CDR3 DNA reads TGTGCCAGCAGTCGTCTATCTGGGACAGGGGTGGAAGAGACCCAGTACTTC.

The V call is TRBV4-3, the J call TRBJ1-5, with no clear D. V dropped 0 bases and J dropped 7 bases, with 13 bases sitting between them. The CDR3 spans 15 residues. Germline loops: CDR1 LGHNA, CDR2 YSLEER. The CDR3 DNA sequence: TGCGCCAGCAGCCAAGATAACCAGCTTGGCCAGCCCCAGCATTTT. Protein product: CASSQDNQLGQPQHF.

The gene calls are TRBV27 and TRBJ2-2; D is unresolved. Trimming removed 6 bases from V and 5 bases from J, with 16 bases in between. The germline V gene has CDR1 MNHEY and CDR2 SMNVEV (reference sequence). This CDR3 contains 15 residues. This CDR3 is CASSLNERSTGELFF. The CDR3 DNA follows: TGTGCCAGCAGCCTAAATGAGAGGAGTACCGGGGAGCTGTTTTTT.

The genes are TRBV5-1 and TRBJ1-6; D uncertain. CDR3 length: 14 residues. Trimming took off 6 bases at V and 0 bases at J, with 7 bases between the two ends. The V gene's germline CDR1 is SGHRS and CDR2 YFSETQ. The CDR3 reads CASKEGSYNSPLHF. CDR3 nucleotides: TGCGCCAGCAAGGAGGGCTCCTATAATTCACCCCTCCACTTT.

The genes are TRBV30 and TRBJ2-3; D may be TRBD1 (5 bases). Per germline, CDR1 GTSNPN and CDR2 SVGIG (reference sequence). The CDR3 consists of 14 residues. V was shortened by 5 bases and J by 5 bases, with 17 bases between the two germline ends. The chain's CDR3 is CAWGALGVRDTQYF. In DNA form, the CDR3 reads TGTGCCTGGGGGGCCTTAGGGGTTAGAGATACGCAGTATTTT.

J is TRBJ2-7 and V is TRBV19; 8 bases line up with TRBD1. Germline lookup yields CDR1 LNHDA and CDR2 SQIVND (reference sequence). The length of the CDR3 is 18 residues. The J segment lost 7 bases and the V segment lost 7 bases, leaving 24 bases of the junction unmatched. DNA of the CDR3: TGTGCCAGTACCACAAAACTCGGGCCAGGGGGCCGAGGAGGGGAGCAGTACTTC. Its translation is CASTTKLGPGGRGGEQYF.

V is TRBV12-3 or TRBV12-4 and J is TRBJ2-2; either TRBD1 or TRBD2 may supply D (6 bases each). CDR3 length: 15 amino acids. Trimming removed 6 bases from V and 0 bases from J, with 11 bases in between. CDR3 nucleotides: TGTGCCAGCAGAAGGGGGGAGGCGAACACCGGGGAGCTGTTTTTT. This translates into CASRRGEANTGELFF.

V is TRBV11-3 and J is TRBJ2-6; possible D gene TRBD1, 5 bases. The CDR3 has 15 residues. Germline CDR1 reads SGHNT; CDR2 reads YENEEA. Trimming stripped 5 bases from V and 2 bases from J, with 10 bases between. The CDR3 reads CASSPRAPGANVLTF. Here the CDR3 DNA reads TGTGCCAGCAGCCCCAGGGCCCCTGGGGCCAACGTCCTGACTTTC.

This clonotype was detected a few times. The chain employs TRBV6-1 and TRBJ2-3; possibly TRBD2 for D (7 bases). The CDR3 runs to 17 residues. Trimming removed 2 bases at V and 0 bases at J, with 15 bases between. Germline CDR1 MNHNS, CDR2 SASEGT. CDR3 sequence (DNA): TGTGCCAGCAGTGAATCGGGGGCGGGGGCTAGCACAGATACGCAGTATTTT. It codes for CASSESGAGASTDTQYF.

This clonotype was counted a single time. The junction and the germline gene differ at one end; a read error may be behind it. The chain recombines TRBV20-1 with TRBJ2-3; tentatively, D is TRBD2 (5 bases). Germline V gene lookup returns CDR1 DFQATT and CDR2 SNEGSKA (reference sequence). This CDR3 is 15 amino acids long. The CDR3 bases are TGCAGTGCTCCAGCGGCGACCTCCCACAGTGATACGCAGTGTTTT. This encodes CSAPAATSHSDTQCF.

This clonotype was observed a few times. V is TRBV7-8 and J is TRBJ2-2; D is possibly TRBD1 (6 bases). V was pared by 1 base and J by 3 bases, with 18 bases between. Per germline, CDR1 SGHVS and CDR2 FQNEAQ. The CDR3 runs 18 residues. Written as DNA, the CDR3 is TGTGCCAGCAGCTTAGTGCTCAGAAGGACAGCGCACACCGGGGAGCTGTTTTTT. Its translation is CASSLVLRRTAHTGELFF.

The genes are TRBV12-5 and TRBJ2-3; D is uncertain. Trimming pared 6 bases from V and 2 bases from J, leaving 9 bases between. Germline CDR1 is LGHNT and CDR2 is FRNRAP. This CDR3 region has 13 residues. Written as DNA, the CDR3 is TGTGCTAGTGGGCCCGAGTACACAGATACGCAGTATTTT. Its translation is CASGPEYTDTQYF.

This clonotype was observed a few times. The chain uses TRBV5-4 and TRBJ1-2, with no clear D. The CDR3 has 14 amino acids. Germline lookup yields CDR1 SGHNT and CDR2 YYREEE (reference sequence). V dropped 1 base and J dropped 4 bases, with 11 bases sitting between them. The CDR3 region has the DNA TGTGCCAGCAGCTTGCAGACGGACTTCTATGGCTACACCTTC. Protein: CASSLQTDFYGYTF.